One sample yielded the 30 T cell receptor beta chains listed below, sequenced in a study of cytomegalovirus exposure and HLA in healthy donors. The PCR had 60 Vbeta and 13 Jbeta primers. Sequenced by immunoSEQ multiplex PCR; TCRdb stores in-frame clones only, minus some. The sample yields over 150,000 clones, roughly 72% seen once. Sequenced material: PBMCs. The receptors derive from a man aged 25-45 years in good health and CMV-seronegative.

This clone was seen a single time. The chain links TRBV7-2 to TRBJ1-1; D is unresolved. Trimming took 5 bases from V and 0 from J, leaving 4 bases between them. The CDR3 sequence is 12 residues long. CDR1 is SGHTA and CDR2 is FQGNSA in the germline V gene. CDR3: CASSQLNTEAFF. The CDR3 coding sequence is TGTGCCAGCAGCCAATTGAACACTGAAGCTTTCTTT.

The chain is built from TRBV19 and TRBJ1-5; the D is unclear. The CDR3 contains 12 residues. V was pared by 5 bases and J by 6 bases, with 8 bases between. Germline CDR1 LNHDA, CDR2 SQIVND (reference sequence). The chain's CDR3 is CASSFGPQPQHF. The CDR3 DNA is TGTGCCAGTAGTTTCGGTCCTCAGCCCCAGCATTTT.

This chain uses TRBV21-1 with TRBJ2-1; the table's D call, TRBD1, has no DNA check behind it. TRBV21-1 is a listed pseudogene. The CDR3 runs to 17 residues. The CDR3 spells CASSKSANRVKYNEQFF. The CDR3 DNA is TGTGCCAGCAGCAAATCGGCCAACAGGGTAAAATACAATGAGCAGTTCTTC.

V is TRBV6-4 and J is TRBJ1-6, with D unclear. The CDR3 runs 10 residues. V shed 4 bases and J shed 13 bases, with 5 bases lying between them. Germline V lookup: CDR1 MRHNA, CDR2 SNTAGT. CDR3 in DNA: TGTGCCAGCAGTGTTAATCCCCTCCACTTT. It translates to CASSVNPLHF.

Worth noting for this clone: The sample has other DNA sequences that encode this CDR3 too. V is TRBV4-3 and J is TRBJ2-1; the D gene is possibly TRBD2 (5 bases). CDR1 and CDR2 (germline): LGHNA, YSLEER. The CDR3 is made up of 14 amino acids. V was cut by 3 bases and J by 1 base, with 7 bases left in between. The chain's CDR3 is CASSHRGSYNEQFF. In DNA form, the CDR3 reads TGCGCCAGCAGCCACCGGGGATCCTACAATGAGCAGTTCTTC.

The gene calls are TRBV6-1 and TRBJ1-5; D unresolved. The CDR3 has 17 amino acids. The V and J ends lost 2 bases and 0 bases respectively, with 14 bases between them. CDR1 is MNHNS and CDR2 is SASEGT in the germline V gene. This CDR3 is CASSEFEREYSNQPQHF. The CDR3 DNA sequence: TGTGCCAGCAGTGAATTTGAAAGAGAATATAGCAATCAGCCCCAGCATTTT.

The J gene is TRBJ2-7, the V gene TRBV5-6; 8 positions agree with TRBD2. J was trimmed by 0 bases and V by 2 bases; bases with no gene match: 4. The CDR3 totals 15 residues. The germline V gene encodes CDR1 SGHDT and CDR2 YYEEEE. The CDR3 protein is CASSFERGLSYEQYF. DNA of the CDR3: TGTGCCAGCAGCTTTGAGCGGGGGCTCTCCTACGAGCAGTACTTC.

The genes are TRBV9 and TRBJ2-7; 9 positions agree with TRBD1. Germline V CDR1 and CDR2: SGDLS, YYNGEE. J lost 2 bases, V lost 0 bases, and 0 bases had no gene match. The CDR3 totals 14 residues. This chain's CDR3 is CASSVGDRAYEQYF. The CDR3 DNA sequence: TGTGCCAGCAGCGTAGGGGACAGGGCCTACGAGCAGTACTTC.

The chain recombines TRBV28 with TRBJ2-5; D possibly corresponds to TRBD2 (7 bases). V lost 10 bases and J lost 3, with 18 bases in between. Germline-derived CDR1 and CDR2 are MDHEN and SYDVKM. This CDR3 spans 14 amino acids. The CDR3 region is CANAGANPKETQYF. The DNA of the CDR3 is TGTGCCAACGCGGGGGCTAACCCCAAAGAGACCCAGTACTTC.

The V call is TRBV18, the J call TRBJ2-6, with 7 bases matching TRBD1. Per germline, CDR1 KGHSH and CDR2 LQKENI. The length of the CDR3 is 16 residues. The junction had 3 bases not matched to a gene; V was cut back by 2 bases and J by 2 bases. The CDR3 coding sequence is TGTGCCAGCTCACCAACCCAGGGGGCTGGGGCCAACGTCCTGACTTTC. Protein: CASSPTQGAGANVLTF.

This clone was seen only once. CDR3 sequence reads: CASSFGRAYNEQFF. The CDR3 nucleotides read TGTGCCAGCAGTTTTGGGCGCGCCTACAATGAGCAGTTCTTC. The rearrangement joins TRBV27 to TRBJ2-1; D remains unclear. Trimming shortened V by 3 bases and J by 2 bases, and 8 bases separated the two germline ends. The CDR3 has 14 residues. Germline V lookup: CDR1 MNHEY, CDR2 SMNVEV (reference sequence).

J is TRBJ2-1 and V is TRBV29-1; possibly TRBD1 for D (5 bases). The germline gives CDR1 SQVTM, CDR2 ANQGSEA. V was clipped by 3 bases and J by 3 bases, with 12 bases between them. The CDR3 totals 14 residues. CDR3 in amino acids: CSVDSGQIYNEQFF. The CDR3 DNA is TGCAGCGTTGACTCAGGGCAGATCTACAATGAGCAGTTCTTC.

The chain employs TRBV28 and TRBJ1-4, with D perhaps TRBD1 (5 bases). CDR1 MDHEN and CDR2 SYDVKM come from the germline V gene. The CDR3 has 15 residues. Trimming removed 4 bases from V and 7 bases from J, with 16 bases in between. The CDR3 DNA is TGTGCCAGCAGTTCCCTGAGGACATTAAGTGAAAAACTGTTTTTT. Encoded protein: CASSSLRTLSEKLFF. The entire variable domain, with the rest obtained from reference TRBV28 and TRBJ1-4, is as follows: DVKVTQSSRYLVKRTGEKVFLECVQDMDHENMFWYRQDPGLGLRLIYFSYDVKMKEKGDIPEGYSVSREKKERFSLILESASTNQTSMYLCASSSLRTLSEKLFFGSGTQLSVL.

The CDR3 DNA follows: TGTGCCTGGAGTGTGGACAGGGGCGCCTGGGGTGAAAAACTGTTTTTT. It specifies CAWSVDRGAWGEKLFF. The V call is TRBV30, the J call TRBJ1-4; 9 bases map to TRBD1. V gave up 0 bases and J gave up 7 bases; unmatched junction bases: 9. Germline V gene lookup returns CDR1 GTSNPN and CDR2 SVGIG (reference sequence). This CDR3 spans 16 amino acids.

The chain carries TRBV29-1 and TRBJ2-3; D is undetermined. The germline V gene encodes CDR1 SQVTM and CDR2 ANQGSEA. The CDR3 has 12 residues. The germline V and J ends were trimmed by 0 bases and 2 bases, with 3 bases remaining between them. This chain's CDR3 is CSVEDHTDTQYF. Written as DNA, the CDR3 is TGCAGCGTTGAAGATCACACAGATACGCAGTATTTT.

This chain uses TRBV25-1 with TRBJ2-1; possible D gene TRBD2, 6 bases. Trimming removed 3 bases at V and 8 bases at J, with 17 bases between. Germline V gene sequence: CDR1 MGHDK, CDR2 SYGVNS. There are 15 residues in the CDR3. As DNA, the CDR3 is TGTGCCAGCAGTGAGGGAGGTCTCCTTTCGGATGAGCAGTTCTTC. It yields the protein CASSEGGLLSDEQFF.

The rearrangement joins TRBV2 to TRBJ2-7; D may be TRBD2 (5 bases). Deletions cut 2 bases from V and 0 bases from J, with 11 bases between. Looked up from germline, CDR1 is SNHLY and CDR2 is FYNNEI. This CDR3 has 15 amino acids. The CDR3 loop reads CASSESVGSSYEQYF. Here the CDR3 DNA reads TGTGCCAGCAGTGAATCGGTAGGGAGCTCCTACGAGCAGTACTTC.

This chain links TRBV27 with TRBJ1-4, with a possible D match to TRBD1 (5 bases). CDR1 and CDR2 from the germline V gene are MNHEY and SMNVEV (reference sequence). V was clipped by 4 bases and J by 8 bases, with 11 bases between them. The length of the CDR3 is 13 residues. CDR3 residues: CASSSDRREKLFF. The CDR3 DNA follows: TGTGCCAGCAGTTCAGACAGACGGGAAAAACTGTTTTTT. Supplemented by reference TRBV27 and TRBJ1-4, the full variable domain reads EAQVTQNPRYLITVTGKKLTVTCSQNMNHEYMSWYRQDPGLGLRQIYYSMNVEVTDKGDVPEGYKVSRKEKRNFPLILESPSPNQTSLYFCASSSDRREKLFFGSGTQLSVL.

The chain joins TRBV13 to TRBJ2-1, with 15 bases aligning to TRBD2. This CDR3 has 16 amino acids. The junction had 5 bases not matched to a gene; V was cut back by 5 bases and J by 6 bases. The V gene's germline CDR1 is PRHDT and CDR2 FYEKMQ (reference sequence). CDR3 protein: CASSPGLAGGLNEQFF. CDR3 DNA sequence: TGTGCCAGCAGCCCCGGACTAGCGGGGGGGCTCAATGAGCAGTTCTTC.

This rearrangement joins TRBV6-4 to TRBJ1-1; 9 bases map to TRBD1. Losses at the gene ends were 8 bases for V and 1 base for J; bases not matched to a gene: 8. CDR1 and CDR2 (germline): MRHNA, SNTAGT. The CDR3 runs to 15 residues. Here the CDR3 reads CASRIGTGRNTEAFF. CDR3 sequence (DNA): TGTGCCAGCCGGATTGGGACAGGGCGGAACACTGAAGCTTTCTTT.

The CDR3 is CASTFYNEQFF. CDR3 sequence (DNA): TGTGCCAGCACCTTTTACAATGAGCAGTTCTTC. The chain recombines TRBV27 with TRBJ2-1; no clear D gene. V dropped 7 bases and J dropped 4 bases, with 5 bases sitting between them. Germline V gene lookup returns CDR1 MNHEY and CDR2 SMNVEV (reference sequence). The CDR3 totals 11 residues.

This clone was seen more than once but under ten times. V usage is TRBV4-3 and J usage is TRBJ2-1, with 10 bases lining up with TRBD2. V shed 0 bases and J 4 bases; nucleotides not matched to a gene: 3. This CDR3 has 16 amino acids. Germline CDR1 LGHNA, CDR2 YSLEER. CDR3 in amino acids: CASSQDQLAGYNEQFF. CDR3 DNA: TGCGCCAGCAGCCAAGATCAACTAGCGGGGTACAATGAGCAGTTCTTC.

The rearrangement links TRBV11-2 to TRBJ1-2; D uncertain. Trimming shortened V by 0 bases and J by 4 bases, and 12 bases separated the two germline ends. This CDR3 contains 15 residues. Per germline, CDR1 SGHAT and CDR2 FQNNGV. The CDR3 DNA reads TGTGCCAGCAGCTTAGAATTTGGCACAGTCTATGGCTACACCTTC. Its protein product is CASSLEFGTVYGYTF. The full variable domain, rest sourced from reference TRBV11-2 and TRBJ1-2, is EAGVAQSPRYKIIEKRQSVAFWCNPISGHATLYWYQQILGQGPKLLIQFQNNGVVDDSQLPKDRFSAERLKGVDSTLKIQPAKLEDSAVYLCASSLEFGTVYGYTFGSGTRLTVV.

The rearrangement links TRBV19 to TRBJ1-1; D remains unclear. CDR3 length: 13 residues. Germline V gene data show CDR1 as LNHDA and CDR2 as SQIVND (reference sequence). V was cut by 0 bases and J by 11 bases, with 13 bases left in between. In DNA, the CDR3 is TGTGCCAGTAGTATAGATCATGGAGGCCGGGCTTTCTTT. This translates into CASSIDHGGRAFF.

This clone was observed a handful of times. The V gene is TRBV6-4, the J gene TRBJ1-4; the D gene is possibly TRBD1 (5 bases). CDR1 and CDR2 (germline): MRHNA, SNTAGT. The length of the CDR3 is 13 residues. Trimming cost V 6 bases and J 5 bases, with 10 bases left between them. The CDR3 here is CASSKGPNEKLFF. Here the CDR3 DNA reads TGTGCCAGCAGCAAGGGGCCGAATGAAAAACTGTTTTTT.

This clone was seen just once. This chain's CDR3 is CASSLGGGAETETQYF. For the CDR3, the DNA is TGCGCCAGCAGCTTGGGCGGGGGGGCGGAAACAGAGACCCAGTACTTC. The genes are TRBV5-1 and TRBJ2-5, with 9 bases aligning to TRBD2. The junction had 7 bases not matched to a gene; V was cut back by 0 bases and J by 4 bases. Per the germline V gene, CDR1 is SGHRS and CDR2 is YFSETQ. The CDR3 sequence is 16 residues long.

CDR3 coding DNA: TGTGCCAGCAGGGGGCCGGGACTAGCCTACGAGCAGTACTTC. This sequence encodes CASRGPGLAYEQYF. V gene TRBV2 combines with J gene TRBJ2-7, with 8 bases fitting TRBD2. Germline V lookup: CDR1 SNHLY, CDR2 FYNNEI. V lost 6 bases and J lost 2; bases outside the gene matches: 6. This CDR3 is built from 14 residues.

The chain employs TRBV27 and TRBJ2-7, with 7 nucleotides matching TRBD2. The CDR3 runs to 14 residues. Trimming cost V 6 bases and J 2 bases; bases outside gene matches: 7. Germline CDR1 is MNHEY and CDR2 is SMNVEV (reference sequence). The CDR3 loop reads CASRGGTLPYEQYF. CDR3 bases: TGTGCCAGCAGGGGGGGGACCCTCCCCTACGAGCAGTACTTC.

The chain couples TRBV6-5 to TRBJ1-2; 11 bases line up with TRBD1. The V segment lost 4 bases and the J segment 8 bases; nucleotides outside the gene matches: 12. This CDR3 is built from 16 residues. CDR1 and CDR2 from the germline V gene are MNHEY and SVGAGI. The CDR3, as DNA: TGTGCCAGCAGTTTCCAGGGACAGGGGGTAGTGGGCGGCTACACCTTC. This codes for CASSFQGQGVVGGYTF.

J is TRBJ2-1 and V is TRBV6-5; D gene ambiguous. V lost 0 bases, J lost 7 bases, and 13 bases lay in between. CDR3 length: 15 residues. The germline CDR1 and CDR2 sequences are MNHEY and SVGAGI. CDR3 loop: CASSYSRLVGNEQFF. In nucleotides, the CDR3 is TGTGCCAGCAGTTACTCGCGGCTAGTTGGTAATGAGCAGTTCTTC.